This T cell receptor (beta chain) comes out of a study of regulatory T cells in long-lasting Graves disease. For TCR beta, libraries came from iRepertoire HTBI primers and Arm-PCR of CDR3 regions. TCRdb redid the calling of the multiplex PCR reads with MiXCR, one entry per CDR3 protein. This sample yields fewer than 650,000 distinct CDR3 sequences, of which roughly 15% are seen a single time; about 17% belongs to the top ten. Only a few counts were recorded for this clonotype. The time point: newly diagnosed GD, antithyroid drugs for less than 3 months. There was RNA extracted from PBMCs, and the TCR library was made from it. Separately, the same data were catalogued under a study of T cells in Graves' hyperthyroidism and ophthalmopathy. From that report: First-round RT-PCR targeting the TCR CDR3 was performed with the HTBI primer set. Through a model of 13 V-J features, ophthalmopathy was separated from stable hyperthyroidism.

Sequences were derived from peripheral blood mononuclear cells (PBMCs), sampled at new diagnosis, from a patient treated with antithyroid drugs. The receptor comes from a woman aged 25 to 39 with Graves disease.

CDR3 sequence reads: CASRRDRGYNEQFF. The CDR3, as DNA: TGCGCCAGCAGACGAGACAGGGGCTACAATGAGCAGTTCTTC. The rearrangement links TRBV4-1 to TRBJ2-1; 8 bases align to TRBD1. The germline CDR1 and CDR2 sequences are MGHRA and YSYEKL. The CDR3 totals 14 residues. V lost 6 bases and J lost 3; bases outside the gene matches: 4.